This TCR beta chain was found in a study of Ad26.COV2.S vaccination and SARS-CoV-2 variants. Study context: Intramuscular Ad26.COV2.S at 5x10^10 or 1x10^11 viral particles. General study results and limits: TCR breadth and depth analyses may have underestimated total T cell responses. Reportedly, spike-specific CD8+ and CD4+ T cell responses achieved substantial breadth once vaccination had taken place.

From germline, CDR1 is MGHRA and CDR2 YSYEKL. The length of the CDR3 is 15 residues. Trimming removed 3 bases from V and 5 bases from J; junction bases left unmatched: 8. The method was immunoSEQ multiplex PCR; TCRdb's version includes in-frame clones alone and lacks a portion of them. The sample has a few hundred thousand clones, more than 75% seen once. Regarding treatment: some 19 received Ad26.COV2.S at low or high dose, single or two shots; about five received placebo; per-sample allocation not given. Following the first vaccine or placebo injection, samples were taken on day 63. With respect to this clone: Its antigen is not identified.

Sample: peripheral blood, taken in a trial of Ad26.COV2.S vaccine versus placebo. This receptor was obtained from a person aged 18-60 years who received the Ad26.COV2.S COVID-19 vaccine or a placebo. V and J are TRBV4-1 and TRBJ2-7; 9 positions match TRBD2. The CDR3 region is CASSQFSSGAHEQYF. The CDR3 coding sequence is TGCGCCAGCAGCCAGTTCTCTAGCGGGGCCCACGAGCAGTACTTC.